This paragraph reports one TCR beta chain. Its target is unknown. Amplified TCR beta CDR3 regions derived from RNA transcripts. Carried out on the TCR CDR3, a first-round RT-PCR used the HTBI primer set. MiXCR, applied by TCRdb to the multiplex PCR reads, yields one record per CDR3 protein. The sample contains hundreds of thousands of distinct CDR3 sequences, 18% of which appear only once. The source of the sample is a study of T cells in Graves' hyperthyroidism and ophthalmopathy. Study as a whole: Peripheral blood was collected at initial diagnosis, before any treatment.

Study observations and caveats: Peripheral blood also featured most of the thyroid clonotypes expanded above 0.001.

With 1 base clipped from V and 8 bases from J, the junction kept 12 bases outside the gene matches. This CDR3 is 17 amino acids long. Germline V lookup: CDR1 SNHLY, CDR2 FYNNEI. In patients aged 18 to 65, hyperthyroidism was newly diagnosed, with duration under 2 months. Uncontrolled infections, other autoimmune diseases, pregnancy or lactation led to exclusion of patients. The sequencing sample was made of blood. The receptor was isolated from a woman aged 50 to 60 with Graves' hyperthyroidism that later progressed to Graves' ophthalmopathy. The chain couples TRBV2 to TRBJ1-2; 11 bases are a match to TRBD1. In DNA, the CDR3 is TGTGCCAGCAGTGAAGGGTTGCGGGACAGGGGGGCCAGAGGCTACACCTTC. Residues: CASSEGLRDRGARGYTF. The full variable domain, in which reference TRBV2 and TRBJ1-2 provide the parts outside the CDR3, is EPEVTQTPSHQVTQMGQEVILRCVPISNHLYFYWYRQILGQKVEFLVSFYNNEISEKSEIFDDQFSVERPDGSNFTLKIRSTKLEDSAMYFCASSEGLRDRGARGYTFGSGTRLTVV.